A single sample is the source of the 6 T cell receptor beta chains below, sequenced in a study of T-cell memory formation after mild COVID-19. MiXCR, applied by TCRdb to the 5' RACE reads, yields one record per CDR3 protein. The data show roughly 350,000 distinct CDR3 sequences, with approximately 21% seen just once and under 15% held by the top ten. The source material was PBMCs or a T cell subset sorted from them (not recorded which). The source is an adult woman who had mild COVID-19 (a few samples of this study predate the infection). Cell type and time point are not known.

This chain uses TRBV7-9 with TRBJ2-1; TRBD2 matches 11 bases. Trimming removed 1 base from V and 5 bases from J; junction bases left unmatched: 10. Germline V gene lookup returns CDR1 SEHNR and CDR2 FQNEAQ (reference sequence). The CDR3 has 18 residues. This chain's CDR3 is CASSLVKTSGADNNEQFF. In DNA, the CDR3 is TGTGCCAGCAGCTTAGTCAAGACTAGCGGGGCGGATAACAATGAGCAGTTCTTC.

The chain links TRBV9 to TRBJ1-1; D not certain. Germline V gene lookup returns CDR1 SGDLS and CDR2 YYNGEE. V was trimmed by 4 bases and J by 0 bases, leaving 10 bases between them. This CDR3 has 14 amino acids. The CDR3 DNA reads as TGTGCCAGCAGCCCAAACAGTATGAACACTGAAGCTTTCTTT. It translates to CASSPNSMNTEAFF.

The table lists this clonotype with a few counts. The V gene is TRBV6-2 or TRBV6-3, the J gene TRBJ2-7, with 11 positions matching TRBD2. Germline-derived CDR1 and CDR2 are MNHEY and SVGEGT. The V gene end was trimmed by 11 bases and the J gene end by 6 bases; junction bases not matched to a gene: 12. The CDR3 sequence is 14 residues long. In DNA form, the CDR3 reads TGTGCCGGAGCCCTAGCGGGAGGAGGTGGCGAGCAGTACTTC. This sequence encodes CAGALAGGGGEQYF.

The chain links TRBV5-1 to TRBJ2-3, with a tentative D call TRBD2 (5 bases). This CDR3 contains 14 residues. Germline CDR1 is SGHRS and CDR2 is YFSETQ. The germline V and J ends were trimmed by 4 bases and 2 bases, with 11 bases remaining between them. In DNA, the CDR3 is TGCGCCAGCAGCACGGACTCACACACAGATACGCAGTATTTT. Residues: CASSTDSHTDTQYF.

V gene TRBV9 combines with J gene TRBJ1-1; 10 bases align to TRBD1. The CDR3 totals 16 residues. With V trimmed by 3 bases and J by 5 bases, 10 bases remained unmatched. Germline loops: CDR1 SGDLS, CDR2 YYNGEE. The CDR3 loop is CASSETLGTGVTEAFF. For the CDR3, the DNA is TGTGCCAGCAGCGAAACCTTAGGGACAGGGGTAACTGAAGCTTTCTTT.

The CDR3 DNA reads TGCAGGAAGGGGGGTGTGAACACTGAAGCTTTCTTT. Protein: CRKGGVNTEAFF. V is TRBV20-1 and J is TRBJ1-1; D is possibly TRBD1 (6 bases). Per the germline V gene, CDR1 is DFQATT and CDR2 is SNEGSKA (reference sequence). The CDR3 is made up of 12 amino acids.